Each of the 20 T cell receptor beta chains below was sequenced from the same sample in a study of T cells in tuberculosis listed by TCRdb under 2018. What the time point label conveys for this sample: new active TB diagnosis, blood taken before or within 7 days of starting treatment. The receptor library was made with the immunoSEQ multiplex PCR assay. Not all clones reach the TCRdb copy of this immuneACCESS table, which keeps in-frame sequences only. Checked studies attribute under half of the gap to unresolved V genes and leave the rest unexplained. In all, the sample holds tens of thousands of clones, and approximately 93% of those were seen once. Clones ranked in the top ten supply about an eighth of the sample. The material sequenced was PBMCs, taken at tuberculosis diagnosis. These receptors all stem from an adult with tuberculosis.

The V call is TRBV6-4, the J call TRBJ2-3, with 10 positions matching TRBD1. Germline-derived CDR1 and CDR2 are MRHNA and SNTAGT. J was trimmed by 3 bases and V by 0 bases; bases with no gene match: 6. CDR3 length: 17 amino acids. The CDR3 region has the DNA TGTGCCAGCAGTGACTCGAGCGGGGACAGGGGTACAGATACGCAGTATTTT. It codes for CASSDSSGDRGTDTQYF.

The chain is built from TRBV30 and TRBJ2-3, with D tentatively TRBD2 (5 bases). Trimming left V 0 bases short and J 4 bases short, with 8 bases between. The CDR3 runs to 13 residues. Germline V lookup: CDR1 GTSNPN, CDR2 SVGIG (reference sequence). CDR3 residues: CAWSVLGSDTQYF. CDR3 in DNA: TGTGCCTGGAGTGTACTAGGATCAGATACGCAGTATTTT.

The rearrangement joins TRBV1 to TRBJ1-3. TRBV1 is described as a pseudogene. The CDR3 covers 15 residues. The CDR3 DNA sequence: TGCACCAGCAGCCGACCGGGATTACCTGGAAACACCATATATTTT. Amino acids: CTSSRPGLPGNTIYF.

The V and J genes are TRBV4-2 and TRBJ2-1, with 13 bases matching TRBD2. This CDR3 has 16 residues. J gave up 2 bases and V 3 bases, and 1 base lay outside the gene matches. Germline-derived CDR1 and CDR2 are LGHNA and YNFKEQ. CDR3 residues: CASSHGTSGTYNEQFF. The CDR3 bases are TGTGCCAGCAGCCATGGGACTAGCGGGACCTACAATGAGCAGTTCTTC.

The chain joins TRBV9 to TRBJ1-2; D ambiguous. The V and J ends lost 3 bases and 8 bases respectively, with 23 bases between them. This CDR3 is built from 16 residues. Germline CDR1 is SGDLS and CDR2 is YYNGEE. In DNA, the CDR3 is TGTGCCAGCAGCGGGGTTAGGAGTGCCGGAGGTTTGGGCTACACCTTC. This gives the protein CASSGVRSAGGLGYTF.

The chain employs TRBV29-1 and TRBJ2-1, with 9 bases lining up with TRBD1. V shed 5 bases, J shed 8 bases, and the junction held 1 base outside the gene matches. The CDR3 loop spans 11 amino acids. Germline CDR1 and CDR2: SQVTM and ANQGSEA. The CDR3 DNA follows: TGCAGCGTTACAGGGGGCCATGAGCAGTTCTTC. This encodes CSVTGGHEQFF.

The V call is TRBV29-1, the J call TRBJ1-1, with 10 nucleotides matching TRBD1. Germline-derived CDR1 and CDR2 are SQVTM and ANQGSEA. The trim removed 3 bases at V and 4 bases at J, leaving 5 bases unmatched. This CDR3 has 14 residues. This chain's CDR3 is CSVDGTGDFTEAFF. The CDR3 DNA sequence: TGCAGCGTTGACGGGACAGGGGACTTCACTGAAGCTTTCTTT. The complete variable domain, with remaining parts taken from reference TRBV29-1 and TRBJ1-1, reads SAVISQKPSRDICQRGTSLTIQCQVDSQVTMMFWYRQQPGQSLTLIATANQGSEATYESGFVIDKFPISRPNLTFSTLTVSNMSPEDSSIYLCSVDGTGDFTEAFFGQGTRLTVV.

This rearrangement joins TRBV5-4 to TRBJ1-2; possible D gene TRBD1, 5 bases. The CDR3 length is 16 residues. V lost 4 bases and J lost 6, with 22 bases in between. Germline CDR1 is SGHNT and CDR2 is YYREEE (reference sequence). CDR3 nucleotides: TGTGCCAGCAGCCCGGATAGCGGGACGGCTTATAATGGCTACACCTTC. This encodes CASSPDSGTAYNGYTF.

The chain links TRBV5-1 to TRBJ2-3; D remains ambiguous. With 4 bases removed from V and 4 bases from J, the gap between germline ends came to 10 bases. Germline V gene sequence: CDR1 SGHRS, CDR2 YFSETQ. This CDR3 is built from 13 residues. The CDR3 DNA is TGCGCCAGCAGCCCCCAGCTAGCAGATACGCAGTATTTT. It is translated as CASSPQLADTQYF.

The chain has TRBV27 and TRBJ1-6, with no clear D. Germline V gives CDR1 MNHEY, CDR2 SMNVEV (reference sequence). V lost 5 bases and J lost 8, with 19 bases in between. The CDR3 contains 16 residues. As DNA, the CDR3 is TGTGCCAGCAGTAAAGAACAGTTACTCGGTGATTCACCCCTCCACTTT. It encodes CASSKEQLLGDSPLHF.

CDR3 in amino acids: CASSNGDSYEQYF. The CDR3 nucleotides read TGTGCCAGTAGTAACGGGGACTCCTACGAGCAGTACTTC. V and J are TRBV19 and TRBJ2-7; weak D call: TRBD2 (5 bases). Germline V gene data show CDR1 as LNHDA and CDR2 as SQIVND (reference sequence). The CDR3 has 13 amino acids. Trimming took 4 bases from V and 0 from J, leaving 7 bases between them.

The rearrangement joins TRBV19 to TRBJ1-6; TRBD1 agrees at 8 bases. The V gene's germline CDR1 is LNHDA and CDR2 SQIVND (reference sequence). V trimming: 8 bases; J trimming: 5 bases; junction bases outside the gene matches: 5. The CDR3 has 14 residues. This chain's CDR3 is CASAAGQDNSPLHF. Written as DNA, the CDR3 is TGTGCCAGTGCCGCGGGACAGGATAATTCACCCCTCCACTTT.

The chain carries TRBV19 and TRBJ1-1; no reliable D call. Germline values: CDR1 LNHDA, CDR2 SQIVND (reference sequence). V shed 1 base and J shed 1 base, with 7 bases lying between them. This CDR3 has 14 amino acids. The CDR3 DNA reads as TGTGCCAGTAGTATAGCCCGAGAGAACACTGAAGCTTTCTTT. This gives the protein CASSIARENTEAFF.

The gene calls are TRBV11-2 and TRBJ2-7; a weak D match, TRBD2 (6 bases). The V end was cut by 8 bases, the J end by 4 bases, with 15 bases between. Per the germline V gene, CDR1 is SGHAT and CDR2 is FQNNGV. The length of the CDR3 is 13 residues. The CDR3 nucleotides are TGTGCCAGCGGCATTGGGCGGGAATACGAGCAGTACTTC. This sequence encodes CASGIGREYEQYF.

The chain combines TRBV19 with TRBJ2-7, with D possibly being TRBD2 (6 bases). This CDR3 has 14 residues. The germline V gene encodes CDR1 LNHDA and CDR2 SQIVND (reference sequence). The V end lost 5 bases, the J end lost 0 bases, and 11 bases lay between the germline ends. The CDR3 region has the DNA TGTGCCAGTAGTGCCGGAGGGGCCTCCTACGAGCAGTACTTC. Residues: CASSAGGASYEQYF.

The V call is TRBV5-1, the J call TRBJ1-1; no definite D call. This CDR3 contains 12 residues. Germline-derived CDR1 and CDR2 are SGHRS and YFSETQ. Trimming removed 4 bases from V and 11 bases from J, with 15 bases in between. This CDR3 is CASSGGFPGAFF. The CDR3 coding sequence is TGCGCCAGCAGCGGAGGGTTCCCTGGGGCTTTCTTT. Combining the CDR3 with reference TRBV5-1 and TRBJ1-1 gives the whole variable domain KAGVTQTPRYLIKTRGQQVTLSCSPISGHRSVSWYQQTPGQGLQFLFEYFSETQRNKGNFPGRFSGRQFSNSRSEMNVSTLELGDSALYLCASSGGFPGAFFGQGTRLTVV.

The chain recombines TRBV9 with TRBJ1-4, with unresolved D. The CDR3 covers 14 residues. Trimming cost V 2 bases and J 0 bases, with 5 bases left between them. Germline-derived CDR1 and CDR2 are SGDLS and YYNGEE. The CDR3 spells CASSVRPTNEKLFF. In nucleotides, the CDR3 is TGTGCCAGCAGCGTGCGGCCAACTAATGAAAAACTGTTTTTT.

This chain connects TRBV7-3 to TRBJ2-5; D is perhaps TRBD2 (5 bases). Trimming removed 0 bases from V and 5 bases from J, with 13 bases in between. CDR3 length: 15 residues. Germline values: CDR1 SGHTA, CDR2 FQGTGA. The CDR3 sequence: CASSLTMSGVETQYF. The CDR3 DNA sequence: TGTGCCAGCAGCTTAACGATGAGCGGCGTGGAGACCCAGTACTTC.

The table lists this clone with a count of one. V and J are TRBV9 and TRBJ2-1; D not certain. In germline, CDR1 is SGDLS, CDR2 YYNGEE. V shed 0 bases and J shed 12 bases, with 16 bases lying between them. The CDR3 is 14 amino acids. For the CDR3, the DNA is TGTGCCAGCAGCGTAGAGAGTCCCTCCGCCTTGCAGTTCTTC. This translates into CASSVESPSALQFF.

The rearrangement joins TRBV4-2 to TRBJ2-5; 13 nucleotides line up with TRBD2. Germline trimming cut 0 bases from V and 2 bases from J; bases unmatched to any gene: 6. This CDR3 is built from 18 residues. Germline CDR1 reads LGHNA; CDR2 reads YNFKEQ. CDR3 sequence (DNA): TGTGCCAGCAGCCAAGATCGGACTAGCGGGGGAACTCAAGAGACCCAGTACTTC. Amino acids: CASSQDRTSGGTQETQYF.